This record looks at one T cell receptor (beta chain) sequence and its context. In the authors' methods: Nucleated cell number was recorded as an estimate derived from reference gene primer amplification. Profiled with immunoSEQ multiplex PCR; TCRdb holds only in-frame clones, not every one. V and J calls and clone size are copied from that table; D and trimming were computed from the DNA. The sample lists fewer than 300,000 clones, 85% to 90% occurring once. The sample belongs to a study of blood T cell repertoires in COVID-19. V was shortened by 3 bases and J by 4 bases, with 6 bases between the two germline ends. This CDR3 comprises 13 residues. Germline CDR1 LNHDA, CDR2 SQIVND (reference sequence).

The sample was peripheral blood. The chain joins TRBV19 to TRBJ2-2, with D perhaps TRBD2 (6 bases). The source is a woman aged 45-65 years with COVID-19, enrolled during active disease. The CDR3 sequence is CASSMGGTGELFF. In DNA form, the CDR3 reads TGTGCCAGTAGTATGGGGGGCACCGGGGAGCTGTTTTTT.